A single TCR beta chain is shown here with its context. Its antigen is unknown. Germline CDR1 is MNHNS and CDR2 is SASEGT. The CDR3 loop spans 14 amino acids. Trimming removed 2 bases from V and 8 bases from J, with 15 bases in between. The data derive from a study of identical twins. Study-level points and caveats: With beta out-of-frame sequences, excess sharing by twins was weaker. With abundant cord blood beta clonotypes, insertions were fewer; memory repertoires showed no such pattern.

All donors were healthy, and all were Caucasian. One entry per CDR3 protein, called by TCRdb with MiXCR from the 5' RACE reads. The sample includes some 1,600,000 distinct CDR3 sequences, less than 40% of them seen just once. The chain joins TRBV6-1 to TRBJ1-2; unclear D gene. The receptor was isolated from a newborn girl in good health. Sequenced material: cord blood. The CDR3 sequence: CASSEIDAAKGYTF. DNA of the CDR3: TGTGCCAGCAGTGAAATTGACGCAGCCAAGGGCTACACCTTC.